These 9 T cell receptor beta chains share one sample of origin, sequenced in a study of cytomegalovirus exposure and HLA in healthy donors. PCR was performed using 60 Vbeta and 13 Jbeta primers. Repertoires were generated with immunoSEQ multiplex PCR, while TCRdb's copy carries only in-frame clones and drops some. The table shows roughly 120,000 clones, with around three quarters occurring only once. Sequencing used PBMCs. These receptor sequences come from a woman aged 25 to 39 in good health and CMV-seronegative.

V gene TRBV6-6 combines with J gene TRBJ1-6; 12 bases line up with TRBD1. CDR3 length: 15 residues. V shed 5 bases, J shed 8 bases, and the junction held 4 bases outside the gene matches. CDR1 MNHNY and CDR2 SVGAGI come from the germline V gene (reference sequence). The CDR3 nucleotides read TGTGCCAGCAGTCTGGGACAGGGGGCGCATTCACCCCTCCACTTT. Protein sequence: CASSLGQGAHSPLHF.

The J gene is TRBJ1-6, the V gene TRBV9; 7 nucleotides line up with TRBD1. From germline, CDR1 is SGDLS and CDR2 YYNGEE. The CDR3 has 14 residues. V was pared by 3 bases and J by 12 bases, with 9 bases of the junction left unmatched. The CDR3 reads CASSGGQRLEPLHF. The CDR3 nucleotides are TGTGCCAGCAGCGGGGGACAGCGTTTAGAACCCCTCCACTTT. The entire variable domain, with the rest obtained from reference TRBV9 and TRBJ1-6, is as follows: DSGVTQTPKHLITATGQRVTLRCSPRSGDLSVYWYQQSLDQGLQFLIQYYNGEERAKGNILERFSAQQFPDLHSELNLSSLELGDSALYFCASSGGQRLEPLHFGNGTRLTVT.

This sequence joins TRBV4-1 and TRBJ1-2, with D unclear. Trimming took off 3 bases at V and 1 base at J, with 12 bases between the two ends. The CDR3 is made up of 15 amino acids. CDR1 is MGHRA, CDR2 YSYEKL, per germline. The CDR3 here is CASSQNPNGNYGYTF. In nucleotides, the CDR3 is TGCGCCAGCAGCCAGAATCCCAACGGTAACTATGGCTACACCTTC.

The rearrangement uses TRBV27 and TRBJ1-1; 7 nucleotides match TRBD1. CDR1 is MNHEY and CDR2 is SMNVEV in the germline V gene (reference sequence). This CDR3 comprises 13 residues. Trimming at V came to 6 bases and at J to 2 bases, leaving 3 bases not matched to a gene. This CDR3 reads CASSGQVNTEAFF. The CDR3 coding sequence is TGTGCCAGCAGCGGACAGGTTAACACTGAAGCTTTCTTT.

This clone was seen just once. The rearrangement links TRBV2 to TRBJ1-2, with TRBD1 as a possible D gene (6 bases). CDR1 and CDR2 from the germline V gene are SNHLY and FYNNEI. Trimming cost V 5 bases and J 2 bases, with 18 bases left between them. This CDR3 region has 16 residues. CDR3 amino acids: CASSLIDGTLNYGYTF. As DNA, the CDR3 is TGTGCCAGCAGTCTTATCGACGGGACACTGAACTATGGCTACACCTTC.

This sequence joins TRBV18 and TRBJ2-1; D might be TRBD2 (6 bases). Trimming took off 1 base at V and 7 bases at J, with 14 bases between the two ends. The CDR3 totals 15 residues. Germline-derived CDR1 and CDR2 are KGHSH and LQKENI. The CDR3 DNA reads as TGTGCCAGCTCACCACAGACCGCGGGATTAAATGAGCAGTTCTTC. Its protein is CASSPQTAGLNEQFF.

This chain uses TRBV28 with TRBJ2-1; 12 positions agree with TRBD2. The ends lost 6 bases at V and 7 bases at J; junction bases unmatched: 16. The CDR3 has 18 amino acids. Germline CDR1 is MDHEN and CDR2 is SYDVKM. DNA of the CDR3: TGTGCCAGCAGACCCGTAACTAGCGGGAGGCCCAGGGGTAATGAGCAGTTCTTC. Protein sequence: CASRPVTSGRPRGNEQFF.

This clone was seen only once. The CDR3 DNA sequence: TGTGCCAGCAGCTTAGACCCGCCATGGGGCGGTTCACCCCTCCACTTT. Its protein is CASSLDPPWGGSPLHF. This sequence joins TRBV11-2 and TRBJ1-6; tentatively, D is TRBD1 (5 bases). V was shortened by 0 bases and J by 9 bases, with 15 bases between the two germline ends. The CDR3 extends over 16 amino acids. The germline CDR1 and CDR2 sequences are SGHAT and FQNNGV. Full variable domain (rest looked up from reference TRBV11-2 and TRBJ1-6): EAGVAQSPRYKIIEKRQSVAFWCNPISGHATLYWYQQILGQGPKLLIQFQNNGVVDDSQLPKDRFSAERLKGVDSTLKIQPAKLEDSAVYLCASSLDPPWGGSPLHFGNGTRLTVT.

This clone was detected only a few times. V and J are TRBV4-2 and TRBJ2-1; TRBD2 matches at 10 bases. CDR1 LGHNA and CDR2 YNFKEQ come from the germline V gene. The CDR3 contains 17 residues. With 4 bases clipped from V and 6 bases from J, the junction kept 12 bases outside the gene matches. The CDR3 spells CASSPLSSIAGGNEQFF. CDR3 in DNA: TGTGCCAGCAGCCCTCTGAGTTCGATAGCGGGAGGCAATGAGCAGTTCTTC.